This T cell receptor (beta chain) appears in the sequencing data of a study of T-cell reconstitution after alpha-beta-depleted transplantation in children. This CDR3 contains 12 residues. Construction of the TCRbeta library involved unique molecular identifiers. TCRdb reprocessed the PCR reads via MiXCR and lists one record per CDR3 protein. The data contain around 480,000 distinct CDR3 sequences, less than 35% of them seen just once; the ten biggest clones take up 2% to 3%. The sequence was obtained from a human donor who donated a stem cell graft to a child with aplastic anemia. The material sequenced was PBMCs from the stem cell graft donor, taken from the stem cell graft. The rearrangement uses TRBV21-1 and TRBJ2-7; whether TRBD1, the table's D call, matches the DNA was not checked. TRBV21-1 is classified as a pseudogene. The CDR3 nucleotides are TGTGATGCCGGGGAGGAGTCCTACGAGCAGTACGTC. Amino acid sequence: CDAGEESYEQYV.